This TCR beta chain derives from a study of T cells and Merkel cell carcinoma outcomes. CDR1 MGHDK and CDR2 SYGVNS come from the germline V gene. With V trimmed by 7 bases and J by 1 base, 10 bases remained unmatched. The CDR3 has 17 amino acids. Produced via immunoSEQ multiplex PCR; TCRdb's table is partial and in-frame only. Seen here are about 510 clones, more than 75% observed once, and the top ten hold 6% to 8%. This chain uses TRBV25-1 with TRBJ2-3; 11 positions match TRBD1. Material for sequencing was tumor tissue from Merkel cell carcinoma. This sequence originates from a human donor with Merkel cell carcinoma. CDR3 in amino acids: CASIKGQGVGGTDTQYF. The DNA of the CDR3 is TGTGCCAGCATAAAGGGACAGGGGGTAGGGGGCACAGATACGCAGTATTTT.